The 31 T cell receptor beta chains below were found in one sample sequenced in a study of OX40 agonist ivuxolimab in advanced cancers. The assay was immunoSEQ multiplex PCR, and TCRdb's table has in-frame clones only and misses some. The table lists 55,000 to 70,000 clones, more than 65% of them singletons. Material: CD4+ or CD8+ T cells sorted from blood, obtained in a trial of the OX40 agonist ivuxolimab. These receptors were taken from an adult with an advanced solid tumor such as melanoma, head and neck, liver or kidney cancer.

The genes are TRBV28 and TRBJ1-4; D not resolved. Germline V gene data show CDR1 as MDHEN and CDR2 as SYDVKM. The V end was cut by 7 bases, the J end by 4 bases, with 19 bases between. There are 16 residues in the CDR3. CDR3 amino acids: CASNTRRGTNNEKLFF. The CDR3 DNA sequence: TGTGCCAGCAACACACGTCGAGGAACAAATAATGAAAAACTGTTTTTT.

The chain carries TRBV20-1 and TRBJ1-1; D is perhaps TRBD1 (6 bases). The V and J ends lost 3 bases and 7 bases respectively, with 9 bases between them. CDR1 is DFQATT, CDR2 SNEGSKA, per germline (reference sequence). The CDR3 consists of 11 residues. The CDR3 loop reads CSASKGGEAFF. CDR3 coding DNA: TGCAGTGCTAGTAAGGGGGGTGAAGCTTTCTTT.

The V call is TRBV4-1, the J call TRBJ2-7; D is unclear. V was cut by 2 bases and J by 2 bases, with 16 bases left in between. The germline gives CDR1 MGHRA, CDR2 YSYEKL. CDR3 length: 16 amino acids. This CDR3 reads CASSQTTTGPPYEQYF. CDR3 bases: TGCGCCAGCAGCCAAACCACTACCGGGCCCCCCTACGAGCAGTACTTC.

V gene TRBV5-1 combines with J gene TRBJ1-2; 8 bases fit TRBD1. Germline CDR1 is SGHRS and CDR2 is YFSETQ. The CDR3 has 14 residues. V dropped 4 bases and J dropped 7; count of bases not matched to a gene: 9. CDR3 sequence: CASSPGTGGFGYTF. The DNA of the CDR3 is TGCGCCAGCAGCCCGGGGACAGGAGGGTTTGGCTACACCTTC.

The chain employs TRBV7-2 and TRBJ1-2, with 8 bases lining up with TRBD1. Germline V gene sequence: CDR1 SGHTA, CDR2 FQGNSA. This CDR3 region has 17 residues. After removal of 2 bases from V and 5 bases from J, the junction contained 13 bases not matched to a gene. The CDR3 coding sequence is TGTGCCAGCAGCTTAAGACACCAGGACAGGGCTCGATATGGCTACACCTTC. Translation: CASSLRHQDRARYGYTF. Full variable domain (missing parts from reference TRBV7-2 and TRBJ1-2): GAGVSQSPSNKVTEKGKDVELRCDPISGHTALYWYRQSLGQGLEFLIYFQGNSAPDKSGLPSDRFSAERTGGSVSTLTIQRTQQEDSAVYLCASSLRHQDRARYGYTFGSGTRLTVV.

In the case of this clone: Other DNA sequences within the sample encode an identical CDR3. The J gene is TRBJ2-2, the V gene TRBV19; 10 bases agree with TRBD2. Unmatched junction bases numbered 5, after V lost 7 bases and J lost 6 bases. The CDR3 runs to 14 residues. Germline V CDR1 and CDR2: LNHDA, SQIVND (reference sequence). CDR3 region: CASTSGGAPGELFF. The CDR3 DNA follows: TGTGCCAGTACCAGCGGGGGGGCCCCCGGGGAGCTGTTTTTT.

This chain joins TRBV5-4 and TRBJ1-6; weak D call: TRBD1 (5 bases). The germline V gene has CDR1 SGHNT and CDR2 YYREEE (reference sequence). Trimming cost V 3 bases and J 3 bases, with 13 bases left between them. This CDR3 is built from 16 residues. Here the CDR3 reads CASSSGAGNYNSPLHF. CDR3 nucleotides: TGTGCCAGCAGCTCCGGGGCGGGTAACTATAATTCACCCCTCCACTTT. Complete variable domain (other parts from reference TRBV5-4 and TRBJ1-6): ETGVTQSPTHLIKTRGQQVTLRCSSQSGHNTVSWYQQALGQGPQFIFQYYREEENGRGNFPPRFSGLQFPNYSSELNVNALELDDSALYLCASSSGAGNYNSPLHFGNGTRLTVT.

The CDR3 loop is CATREGPGANVLTF. The CDR3 DNA reads as TGTGCCACCAGAGAGGGACCTGGGGCCAACGTCCTGACTTTC. The chain couples TRBV28 to TRBJ2-6; the D call may be TRBD1 or TRBD2 (5 bases each). The CDR3 extends over 14 amino acids. CDR1 is MDHEN, CDR2 SYDVKM, per germline. V dropped 10 bases and J dropped 2 bases, with 12 bases sitting between them.

A few counts support this clone. The chain employs TRBV4-2 and TRBJ2-5; D is uncertain. Trimming took 1 base from V and 2 from J, leaving 8 bases between them. Germline loops: CDR1 LGHNA, CDR2 YNFKEQ. This CDR3 has 14 amino acids. The CDR3 protein is CASSQGLGQETQYF. The CDR3 nucleotides are TGTGCCAGCAGCCAAGGACTGGGACAAGAGACCCAGTACTTC.

The V and J genes are TRBV25-1 and TRBJ1-5; D might be TRBD1 (6 bases). The CDR3 extends over 15 amino acids. The germline V gene encodes CDR1 MGHDK and CDR2 SYGVNS. Trimming left V 5 bases short and J 6 bases short, with 17 bases between. The DNA for the CDR3 is TGTGCCAGCAGTCCGTCTAGGGGGGGCGGTCAGCCCCAGCATTTT. Encoded protein: CASSPSRGGGQPQHF.

The genes are TRBV9 and TRBJ2-5; 10 bases fit TRBD2. The germline V gene encodes CDR1 SGDLS and CDR2 YYNGEE. The CDR3 length is 15 residues. Trimming cost V 2 bases and J 2 bases; bases outside gene matches: 3. Written as DNA, the CDR3 is TGTGCCAGCAGCGTCGTAGCGGGGGGACAAGAGACCCAGTACTTC. As protein: CASSVVAGGQETQYF.

The V gene is TRBV19, the J gene TRBJ1-1, with no clear D. CDR3 length: 13 amino acids. Between the trimmed V and J ends, which lost 5 bases and 1 base, there was a span of 8 bases. In germline, CDR1 is LNHDA, CDR2 SQIVND (reference sequence). The CDR3 sequence: CASSALQNTEAFF. For the CDR3, the DNA is TGTGCCAGTAGTGCCCTACAGAACACTGAAGCTTTCTTT.

This clone was recorded once. This chain links TRBV10-3 with TRBJ2-7; 7 nucleotides line up with TRBD1. CDR3 length equals 15 residues. Germline V lookup: CDR1 ENHRY, CDR2 SYGVKD. V lost 5 bases and J lost 0; bases outside the gene matches: 7. In DNA form, the CDR3 reads TGTGCCATCAGTAGGGCAGGGGACAGCTCCTACGAGCAGTACTTC. Translated, it gives CAISRAGDSSYEQYF.

The genes are TRBV7-3 and TRBJ1-1, with 9 bases that match TRBD1. The V gene's germline CDR1 is SGHTA and CDR2 FQGTGA. The V and J ends lost 2 bases and 0 bases, in that order; junction bases with no gene match: 10. CDR3 length equals 18 residues. The CDR3 sequence: CASSLGYGQGQMNTEAFF. The CDR3 nucleotides read TGTGCCAGCAGCTTAGGCTACGGACAGGGGCAAATGAACACTGAAGCTTTCTTT.

The chain recombines TRBV21-1 with TRBJ2-7; TRBD2 was called by the table and not checked on the DNA. TRBV21-1 is termed a pseudogene. This CDR3 is built from 16 residues. CDR3 coding DNA: TGTGCCAGCAGCAAAGAAACTCTAGCGGACTTCTACGAGCAGTACTTC. Translated: CASSKETLADFYEQYF.

The rearrangement joins TRBV4-3 to TRBJ1-2; D is uncertain. This CDR3 spans 14 amino acids. The germline V gene has CDR1 LGHNA and CDR2 YSLEER. With 0 bases removed from V and 2 bases from J, the gap between germline ends came to 7 bases. The CDR3 DNA follows: TGCGCCAGCAGCCAAGATTCCGAAAACTATGGCTACACCTTC. This encodes CASSQDSENYGYTF.

The chain has TRBV21-1 and TRBJ1-2; the table's D call, TRBD1, has no DNA check behind it. TRBV21-1 corresponds to a pseudogene. The length of the CDR3 is 18 residues. CDR3 sequence: CASSKGYSDRGRAYGYTF. Written as DNA, the CDR3 is TGTGCCAGCAGCAAGGGATACTCCGACAGGGGGCGAGCATATGGCTACACCTTC.

The chain has TRBV28 and TRBJ1-2; tentative D call: TRBD1 (5 bases). Looked up from germline, CDR1 is MDHEN and CDR2 is SYDVKM. The CDR3 is 11 amino acids. The germline V and J ends were trimmed by 7 bases and 6 bases, with 9 bases remaining between them. The CDR3 loop is CASKQAHGYTF. The CDR3 coding sequence is TGTGCCAGCAAACAGGCACATGGCTACACCTTC.

The chain links TRBV6-5 to TRBJ1-2; 7 bases align to TRBD1. V was clipped by 5 bases and J by 8 bases; unmatched bases: 11. Germline V lookup: CDR1 MNHEY, CDR2 SVGAGI. CDR3 size: 14 residues. The CDR3 region is CASSRTGVVAGYTF. The CDR3 region has the DNA TGTGCCAGCAGTCGTACAGGGGTGGTAGCCGGCTACACCTTC.

Turning to this clone: Germline is not matched at one junction end, which may reflect a read error. This chain joins TRBV7-9 and TRBJ1-6; unclear D gene. CDR3 length: 13 residues. Germline assignment: CDR1 SEHNR and CDR2 FQNEAQ (reference sequence). CDR3 coding DNA: TGTGCCAGCAACTTAAGTAGAGATTCACCCCTCCACTTT. Translation gives CASNLSRDSPLHF.

This clone was detected only a few times. The chain employs TRBV9 and TRBJ1-6; 9 bases map to TRBD1. With V trimmed by 2 bases and J by 10 bases, 7 bases remained unmatched. CDR3 length equals 15 residues. Germline V gene sequence: CDR1 SGDLS, CDR2 YYNGEE. CDR3 nucleotide sequence: TGTGCCAGCAGCGTTACCGGGACAGGGTACTCACCCCTCCACTTT. Residues: CASSVTGTGYSPLHF. Looking up the rest from reference TRBV9 and TRBJ1-6 gives the full variable domain: DSGVTQTPKHLITATGQRVTLRCSPRSGDLSVYWYQQSLDQGLQFLIQYYNGEERAKGNILERFSAQQFPDLHSELNLSSLELGDSALYFCASSVTGTGYSPLHFGNGTRLTVT.

The V call is TRBV9, the J call TRBJ2-3; D possibly uses TRBD1 or TRBD2 (6 bases each). Germline CDR1 is SGDLS and CDR2 is YYNGEE. The CDR3 extends over 16 amino acids. The ends were cut back, 5 bases at V and 4 bases at J, with 20 bases in the middle. CDR3 amino acids: CASRQRGDGLADTQYF. The DNA for the CDR3 is TGTGCCAGCAGACAGAGGGGGGACGGGTTGGCAGATACGCAGTATTTT.

The chain employs TRBV2 and TRBJ2-7, with TRBD1 matching over 9 bases. The CDR3 spans 14 residues. Trimming removed 6 bases from V and 5 bases from J; junction bases left unmatched: 8. CDR1 SNHLY and CDR2 FYNNEI come from the germline V gene. The DNA for the CDR3 is TGTGCCAGCAGCCGGGACAGGGTGGTGGACGAGCAGTACTTC. Its protein product is CASSRDRVVDEQYF. Looking up the rest from reference TRBV2 and TRBJ2-7 gives the full variable domain: EPEVTQTPSHQVTQMGQEVILRCVPISNHLYFYWYRQILGQKVEFLVSFYNNEISEKSEIFDDQFSVERPDGSNFTLKIRSTKLEDSAMYFCASSRDRVVDEQYFGPGTRLTVT.

The genes are TRBV27 and TRBJ2-3; 12 bases match TRBD2. V shed 5 bases, J shed 0 bases, and the junction held 12 bases outside the gene matches. The CDR3 is 19 amino acids. The germline CDR1 and CDR2 sequences are MNHEY and SMNVEV (reference sequence). The chain's CDR3 is CASSLTSGGLSSSTDTQYF. Here the CDR3 DNA reads TGTGCCAGCAGTCTGACTAGCGGGGGTCTTTCTTCTAGCACAGATACGCAGTATTTT.

In DNA, the CDR3 is TGTGCCAGCAGTCGGCGGGGGCCACAAGAGACCCAGTACTTC. Its protein product is CASSRRGPQETQYF. The chain combines TRBV2 with TRBJ2-5; tentative D call: TRBD2 (7 bases). This CDR3 is 14 amino acids long. Per germline, CDR1 SNHLY and CDR2 FYNNEI. Between the trimmed V and J ends, which lost 5 bases and 2 bases, there was a span of 12 bases.

This chain links TRBV5-6 with TRBJ1-1; a weak D match, TRBD1 (6 bases). CDR3 length: 17 residues. The V end lost 2 bases, the J end lost 2 bases, and 19 bases lay between the germline ends. Per germline, CDR1 SGHDT and CDR2 YYEEEE. The CDR3 region is CASSLGTGARGNTEAFF. The CDR3, as DNA: TGTGCCAGCAGCTTAGGAACGGGGGCTCGGGGAAACACTGAAGCTTTCTTT. The full variable domain, completed using reference TRBV5-6 and TRBJ1-1, is DAGVTQSPTHLIKTRGQQVTLRCSPKSGHDTVSWYQQALGQGPQFIFQYYEEEERQRGNFPDRFSGHQFPNYSSELNVNALLLGDSALYLCASSLGTGARGNTEAFFGQGTRLTVV.

This chain links TRBV25-1 with TRBJ1-1, with 8 bases that match TRBD1. The CDR3 consists of 16 residues. Germline-derived CDR1 and CDR2 are MGHDK and SYGVNS. The V segment lost 4 bases and the J segment 0 bases; nucleotides outside the gene matches: 7. The CDR3 here is CASSGYRGGLNTEAFF. CDR3 DNA: TGTGCCAGCAGTGGTTACAGGGGGGGCTTGAACACTGAAGCTTTCTTT.

The chain recombines TRBV7-9 with TRBJ2-7; tentatively, D is TRBD1 or TRBD2 (5 bases each). This CDR3 comprises 15 residues. CDR1 SEHNR and CDR2 FQNEAQ come from the germline V gene (reference sequence). With 5 bases removed from V and 0 bases from J, the gap between germline ends came to 14 bases. The CDR3 coding sequence is TGTGCCAGCAGCCCCGGGGACGGATTCTCCTACGAGCAGTACTTC. Amino acid sequence: CASSPGDGFSYEQYF.

The rearrangement joins TRBV5-1 to TRBJ2-5; a possible D gene is TRBD1 (6 bases). The V end lost 4 bases, the J end lost 1 base, and 11 bases lay between the germline ends. Germline V lookup: CDR1 SGHRS, CDR2 YFSETQ. The CDR3 contains 14 residues. The DNA for the CDR3 is TGCGCCAGCAGCACCTACAGGGCCCAAGAGACCCAGTACTTC. This gives the protein CASSTYRAQETQYF.

CDR3 bases: TGTGCCAGCAGTCGGGACGTAATCTACGATCAGCCCCAGCATTTT. Translated, it gives CASSRDVIYDQPQHF. The V gene is TRBV6-5, the J gene TRBJ1-5; maybe TRBD1 (5 bases). V gave up 5 bases and J gave up 5 bases, with 16 bases separating them. The CDR3 contains 15 residues. Per the germline V gene, CDR1 is MNHEY and CDR2 is SVGAGI.

This clone was observed once. This rearrangement joins TRBV7-9 to TRBJ1-1, with a tentative D call TRBD1 (5 bases). CDR3 size: 14 residues. V dropped 3 bases and J dropped 1 base, with 9 bases sitting between them. Germline CDR1 SEHNR, CDR2 FQNEAQ (reference sequence). CDR3 protein: CASSFETENTEAFF. For the CDR3, the DNA is TGTGCCAGCAGCTTCGAGACAGAGAACACTGAAGCTTTCTTT.